The following is a TCR beta chain sequence with its context. There is no known antigen for this receptor. The record has no base qualities; no much larger clone is one base away. Preparation of the library involved the immunoSEQ multiplex PCR assay. The hsTCRB Kit was used according to the manufacturer's protocol to amplify rearranged TCR beta chain sequences. An Illumina MiSeq was used to sequence the TCRB libraries. On the authors' methods: Demultiplexing, trimming and gene mapping were performed with the kit vendor's proprietary platform. The clones in this table, taken by TCRdb from immuneACCESS, are in-frame only. Not every clone is retained; where verified, under half of the shortfall comes from an unresolved V gene, and the cause of the rest is unknown. That table gives V, J and clone size, and the DNA gave D and trimming. This sample gives 35,000 to 50,000 clones in total; around 84% of them show up just once. 2.2% of the sample comes from the top ten.

This entry is derived from a study of a mutant IDH1 vaccine in newly diagnosed glioma (dated by TCRdb to 2020 to 2022). Study-wide context: Across visits V03 through V10, patients got a total of eight vaccinations, given in weeks 1, 3, 5, 7, 11, 15, 19 and 23. In the chemotherapy-containing groups, vaccination started alongside temozolomide cycles, whereas in patients who had radiotherapy alone it started 4-6 weeks after radiotherapy. Of the approximately 32 treated patients, roughly 62% were male and 37.5% were female, and the mean age was 40.4 years. Before enrollment, most patients had been given radiochemotherapy with temozolomide as standard therapy, while the rest had received either radiotherapy alone or temozolomide alone. Peripheral blood was drawn at six visits: V03 (baseline), V05, V07, V10, V12 and V13. Longitudinal TCRB deep sequencing was done for fewer than 30 treated patients, wherever samples were available for exploratory analyses. The study at large found these results: No apparent relationship was observed between pseudoprogression and alterations in the top peripheral T cell clonotypes detected by TCRB sequencing. According to the authors, sample limitations meant that analyses of patient blood samples could not be reproduced. PBMC samples for TCRB deep sequencing were selected based on availability. Immune responses induced by the vaccine were seen in roughly 95% of patients across multiple MHC alleles.

Reading from cysteine to phenylalanine, the CDR3 counts 17 amino acids. The kept DNA is CDR3 alone, 51 bases in frame from the first base. The germline V gene gives CDR1 as SGHTS and CDR2 as YDEGEE. Here V drops 2 bases and J drops 5 bases, and the junction holds 13 bases not matched to any gene. The time point label, read with the paper, signifies: week 11, during vaccination. A 20-mer mutant IDH1 peptide at 300 micrograms in Montanide made up each vaccine dose, which was injected subcutaneously together with topical imiquimod. Newly diagnosed WHO grade 3 or 4 IDH1-mutant astrocytomas showing loss of nuclear ATRX were present in the donors. The samples were drawn from NOA16, a multicentre, single-arm, open-label phase I trial in Germany that tested a mutant IDH1 peptide vaccine in humans for the first time. Genomic DNA for TCRB sequencing was extracted from EDTA blood using the DNeasy Blood and Tissue Kit.

The TCR comes from a middle-aged man with glioma. This chain joins TRBV5-8 to TRBJ1-1, with 9 middle bases fitting TRBD1. The sample was PBMCs, taken from a glioma patient whose treatment included an IDH1 peptide vaccine. The nucleotide sequence is given as TGTGCCAGCAGCTTCCGCCCCCAGGGACAGGGCCGGACTGAAGCTTTCTTT. Its translation is CASSFRPQGQGRTEAFF.